This TCR beta chain was identified in a study of CXCR3-negative and CXCR3-positive naive CD8 T cells. Turning to the study itself: Sequencing yielded 140 million or so TRB reads, roughly 1.5 +/- 0.3 million per library.

As for this clonotype: As yet, its antigen is unknown.

The CDR3 is made up of 17 amino acids. Germline lookup yields CDR1 MDHEN and CDR2 SYDVKM. The study's findings and limits: Similar TRBV-TRBJ gene usage was seen in naive CXCR3-negative and CXCR3-positive cells, but not in memory cells.

Via 5' RACE with UMI labels, TRB cDNA libraries were prepared. Reprocessing the 5' RACE reads, TCRdb reports a single entry for every CDR3 protein and omits DNA. The sample data list tens of thousands of distinct CDR3 sequences. Those CD8+ T cells considered naive were CD45RO-CCR7+CD27+CD95-. The specimen sequenced was naive CXCR3- CD8+ T cells from blood. Subset here: CD45RO-CCR7+CD27+CD95- naive CD8+ T cells lacking CXCR3 (TNR3-). The chain recombines TRBV28 with TRBJ2-5; lacking DNA, the TRBD2 call made by TCRdb goes unchecked. The origin of this receptor is a human donor in good health. Some clones in this sample may be carry-over from other donors' samples. CDR3 sequence reads: CASSSFLAGGYQETQYF.